The 4 T cell receptor beta chains below were found in one sample sequenced in a study of sequential checkpoint blockade in melanoma. Clones were sequenced by immunoSEQ multiplex PCR, and TCRdb holds only the in-frame ones, with some missing. The sample has fewer than 45,000 clones; about nine tenths are singletons. Treatment meaning: randomized to nivolumab then ipilimumab (arm A) or the reverse (arm B). This material consisted of CD8+ T cells sorted from blood (inferred from file names), taken from a patient given nivolumab and ipilimumab in sequence. The receptors stem from a human donor with melanoma.

The chain has TRBV19 and TRBJ1-5; tentative D call: TRBD1 (6 bases). Deletions cut 7 bases from V and 5 bases from J, with 15 bases between. Germline V lookup: CDR1 LNHDA, CDR2 SQIVND (reference sequence). The CDR3 is made up of 14 amino acids. The CDR3, as DNA: TGTGCCAGTACAACGGGAGGGGGACATCAGCCCCAGCATTTT. This translates into CASTTGGGHQPQHF.

V gene TRBV29-1 combines with J gene TRBJ2-3; 8 nucleotides align to TRBD1. With V trimmed by 4 bases and J by 1 base, 7 bases remained unmatched. The CDR3 has 15 amino acids. CDR1 and CDR2 (germline): SQVTM, ANQGSEA. CDR3 region: CSVGTGQGGTDTQYF. CDR3 DNA sequence: TGCAGCGTTGGGACTGGACAGGGAGGCACAGATACGCAGTATTTT.

This chain joins TRBV5-8 and TRBJ2-1; D is perhaps TRBD1 (6 bases). Per germline, CDR1 SGHTS and CDR2 YDEGEE. With 4 bases removed from V and 9 bases from J, the gap between germline ends came to 11 bases. This CDR3 spans 12 amino acids. CDR3 nucleotide sequence: TGTGCCAGCAGCCCGACAGGACTTGAGCAGTTCTTC. Its protein product is CASSPTGLEQFF.

The CDR3 bases are TGTGCCAGTAGTATTTTGCCGGTAGCCTCTGGAAACACCATATATTTT. It codes for CASSILPVASGNTIYF. The chain joins TRBV19 to TRBJ1-3; D unresolved. The CDR3 length is 16 residues. V was trimmed by 3 bases and J by 0 bases, leaving 12 bases between them. CDR1 and CDR2 from the germline V gene are LNHDA and SQIVND (reference sequence).